The 18 T cell receptor beta chains presented below share a single source sample, sequenced in a study of breast tumors, draining lymph nodes, adjacent tissues. Breast cancer patients provided tissue from their axillary draining lymph nodes. One entry per CDR3 protein results from TCRdb running MiXCR on the multiplex PCR reads. Found here are roughly 80,000 distinct CDR3 sequences, about 21% of them singletons; the top ten hold around 2.5%. The sequencing sample was made of axillary lymph node tissue. The origin of the receptors is a female donor with breast cancer. Some clones in this sample may be carry-over from other donors' samples.

Ten or more counts support this clonotype. The chain recombines TRBV5-4 with TRBJ2-1, with D uncertain. This CDR3 contains 16 residues. Trimming pared 0 bases from V and 0 bases from J, leaving 10 bases between. The germline V gene has CDR1 SGHNT and CDR2 YYREEE (reference sequence). The DNA of the CDR3 is TGTGCCAGCAGCTTGGGGGCAGGCGGCTCCTACAATGAGCAGTTCTTC. This sequence encodes CASSLGAGGSYNEQFF.

In its sample, this clonotype was seen many times. The chain carries TRBV5-1 and TRBJ2-7, with D perhaps TRBD1 or TRBD2 (6 bases each). V was clipped by 3 bases and J by 6 bases, with 19 bases between them. The CDR3 has 15 amino acids. Germline CDR1 reads SGHRS; CDR2 reads YFSETQ. CDR3 sequence (DNA): TGCGCCAGCAGCTCTGAAGGCAGGGGAGGATTCGAGCAGTACTTC. Translation gives CASSSEGRGGFEQYF.

At least ten counts were recorded for this clonotype. The chain carries TRBV6-4 and TRBJ2-7; 10 nucleotides align to TRBD2. Germline V gene sequence: CDR1 MRHNA, CDR2 SNTAGT. The CDR3 length is 15 residues. Trimming took 4 bases from V and 4 from J; bases not matched to a gene: 7. CDR3: CASSGLAGEGYEQYF. The CDR3 DNA reads TGTGCCAGCAGTGGGCTAGCGGGAGAGGGGTACGAGCAGTACTTC.

This clonotype was seen many times. The chain joins TRBV4-1 to TRBJ1-5; 8 bases align to TRBD1. The V and J ends lost 4 bases and 4 bases, in that order; junction bases with no gene match: 9. The germline V gene has CDR1 MGHRA and CDR2 YSYEKL. The CDR3 covers 16 residues. This CDR3 is CASSPGTGGGNQPQHF. DNA for the CDR3: TGCGCCAGCAGCCCCGGAACAGGGGGAGGGAATCAGCCCCAGCATTTT.

On this clonotype: A much larger clonotype is one base distant, so this may be a read error. The gene calls are TRBV10-3 and TRBJ2-2, with D possibly matching TRBD2 (5 bases). Between the trimmed V and J ends, which lost 8 bases and 6 bases, there was a span of 10 bases. Germline V gives CDR1 ENHRY, CDR2 SYGVKD. This CDR3 region has 12 residues. The CDR3 here is CAIGRAAGELFF. In nucleotides, the CDR3 is TGTGCCATCGGGCGGGCGGCCGGGGAGCTGTTTTTT.

A remark on this clonotype: Given a much more abundant clone one base away, this may be a read error. J is TRBJ1-4 and V is TRBV5-1; no clear D. Germline loops: CDR1 SGHRS, CDR2 YFSETQ. The CDR3 covers 17 residues. The V end lost 4 bases, the J end lost 6 bases, and 22 bases lay between the germline ends. CDR3 in DNA: TGCGCCAGCAGCCCCGGCCCGCAAGGCTGGCGAGATGAAAAACTGTTTTTT. As protein: CASSPGPQGWRDEKLFF.

The chain employs TRBV28 and TRBJ2-7; D gene ambiguous. This CDR3 comprises 13 residues. Germline V gives CDR1 MDHEN, CDR2 SYDVKM. The V end lost 2 bases, the J end lost 3 bases, and 8 bases lay between the germline ends. The CDR3 loop is CASSLNSVYEQYF. CDR3 nucleotide sequence: TGTGCCAGCAGTTTAAATTCGGTCTACGAGCAGTACTTC.

This clonotype has ten or more counts. The chain combines TRBV5-1 with TRBJ2-7, with D tentatively TRBD2 (5 bases). The CDR3 is 14 amino acids. CDR1 SGHRS and CDR2 YFSETQ come from the germline V gene. The V and J ends lost 0 bases and 1 base respectively, with 8 bases between them. CDR3 nucleotides: TGCGCCAGCAGCTTGGAAGCGGCTTCCTACGAGCAGTACTTC. This gives the protein CASSLEAASYEQYF.

This clonotype was detected ten times or more. The rearrangement joins TRBV20-1 to TRBJ1-5; D remains ambiguous. Germline V lookup: CDR1 DFQATT, CDR2 SNEGSKA (reference sequence). The CDR3 is 15 residues long. V dropped 0 bases and J dropped 5 bases, with 14 bases sitting between them. CDR3 protein: CSAREVGLQYQPQHF. CDR3 nucleotides: TGCAGTGCTAGAGAAGTCGGCCTTCAGTATCAGCCCCAGCATTTT.

This clonotype was counted at least ten times. This chain uses TRBV6-2 or TRBV6-3 with TRBJ2-7, with 8 bases fitting TRBD1. The CDR3 is made up of 16 amino acids. V was pared by 0 bases and J by 4 bases, with 8 bases of the junction left unmatched. Germline V gives CDR1 MNHEY, CDR2 SVGEGT. The CDR3 sequence: CASSYSTGVRVYEQYF. CDR3 bases: TGTGCCAGCAGTTACTCGACAGGGGTAAGGGTATACGAGCAGTACTTC.

This clonotype showed up many times. V gene TRBV20-1 combines with J gene TRBJ1-2, with D possibly matching TRBD1 (6 bases). The ends were cut back, 6 bases at V and 4 bases at J, with 12 bases in the middle. CDR3 length equals 12 residues. The germline V gene has CDR1 DFQATT and CDR2 SNEGSKA (reference sequence). CDR3 in amino acids: CSAAGVSYGYTF. Here the CDR3 DNA reads TGCAGTGCCGCAGGGGTTAGCTATGGCTACACCTTC.

Many counts were recorded for this clonotype. The rearrangement uses TRBV5-5 and TRBJ2-1; 8 nucleotides agree with TRBD1. With V trimmed by 3 bases and J by 8 bases, 1 base remained unmatched. Germline V lookup: CDR1 SGHKS, CDR2 YYEKEE (reference sequence). This CDR3 comprises 12 residues. In DNA, the CDR3 is TGTGCCAGCAGCTGGACAGGGCATGAGCAGTTCTTC. Protein product: CASSWTGHEQFF.

This chain connects TRBV12-3 or TRBV12-4 to TRBJ1-2, with 8 bases fitting TRBD1. Unmatched junction bases numbered 0, after V lost 1 base and J lost 5 bases. CDR3 length: 13 residues. The chain's CDR3 is CASSLGQGYGYTF. Written as DNA, the CDR3 is TGTGCCAGCAGTTTAGGACAGGGGTATGGCTACACCTTC.

This clonotype was detected many times. The chain combines TRBV11-2 with TRBJ2-7; perhaps TRBD1 as D (6 bases). The germline V and J ends were trimmed by 5 bases and 0 bases, with 14 bases remaining between them. Germline loops: CDR1 SGHAT, CDR2 FQNNGV. CDR3 size: 15 residues. CDR3 loop: CASSPLGAISYEQYF. Written as DNA, the CDR3 is TGTGCCAGCAGCCCCCTGGGGGCTATCTCCTACGAGCAGTACTTC.

This clonotype was seen ten or more times. The chain is built from TRBV20-1 and TRBJ2-1, with TRBD2 matching over 7 bases. The V gene's germline CDR1 is DFQATT and CDR2 SNEGSKA (reference sequence). CDR3 length: 15 residues. The V and J ends lost 2 bases and 1 base, in that order; junction bases with no gene match: 5. CDR3 bases: TGCAGTGCTAGAAGTGCGGGAGTTTCCTACAATGAGCAGTTCTTC. As protein: CSARSAGVSYNEQFF.

About this clonotype itself: A much larger clone lies a single base off, so this may be a read error. V is TRBV12-3 or TRBV12-4 and J is TRBJ1-4; a possible D gene is TRBD1 (6 bases). The CDR3 loop spans 15 amino acids. In DNA form, the CDR3 reads TGTGCCAGCAGTTTATCGGGGGGCGGGCATGAAAAACCGTTTTTT. The encoded protein is CASSLSGGGHEKPFF.

This clonotype came up many times. The chain has TRBV2 and TRBJ1-3; maybe TRBD1 (5 bases). The CDR3 spans 14 residues. Between the trimmed V and J ends, which lost 8 bases and 2 bases, there was a span of 13 bases. CDR1 SNHLY and CDR2 FYNNEI come from the germline V gene. CDR3 sequence reads: CASGFSGTGNTIYF. In DNA, the CDR3 is TGTGCCAGCGGGTTTTCAGGGACTGGAAACACCATATATTTT.

Turning to this clonotype: Because it lacks the conserved phenylalanine or tryptophan at the end, this CDR3 is likely a read error. The rearrangement uses TRBV10-3 and TRBJ2-4, with D perhaps TRBD2 (5 bases). This CDR3 comprises 17 residues. The germline CDR1 and CDR2 sequences are ENHRY and SYGVKD. Trimming cost V 2 bases and J 1 base, with 15 bases left between them. As DNA, the CDR3 is TGTGCCATCAGTGAGACACACTCAAGGGAGGCCAAAAACATTCAGTACCTC. The encoded protein is CAISETHSREAKNIQYL.